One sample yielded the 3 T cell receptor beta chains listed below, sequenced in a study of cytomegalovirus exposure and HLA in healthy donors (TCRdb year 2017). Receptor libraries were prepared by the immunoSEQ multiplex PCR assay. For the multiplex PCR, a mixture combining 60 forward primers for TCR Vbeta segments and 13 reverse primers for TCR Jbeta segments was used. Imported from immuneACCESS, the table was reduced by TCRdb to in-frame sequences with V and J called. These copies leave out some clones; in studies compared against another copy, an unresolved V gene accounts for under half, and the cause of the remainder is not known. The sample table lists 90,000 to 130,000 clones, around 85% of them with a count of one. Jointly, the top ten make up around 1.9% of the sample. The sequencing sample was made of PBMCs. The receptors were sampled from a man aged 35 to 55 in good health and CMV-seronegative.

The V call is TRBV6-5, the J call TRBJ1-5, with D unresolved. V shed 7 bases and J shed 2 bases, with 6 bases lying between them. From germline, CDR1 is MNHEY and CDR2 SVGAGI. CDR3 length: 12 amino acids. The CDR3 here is CASKQGNQPQHF. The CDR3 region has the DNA TGTGCCAGCAAACAAGGCAATCAGCCCCAGCATTTT.

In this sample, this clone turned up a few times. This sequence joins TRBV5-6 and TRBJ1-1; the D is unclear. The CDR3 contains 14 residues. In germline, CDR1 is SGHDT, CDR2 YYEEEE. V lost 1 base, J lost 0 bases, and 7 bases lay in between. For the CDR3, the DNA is TGTGCCAGCAGCTTGCGAAACATGAACACTGAAGCTTTCTTT. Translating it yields CASSLRNMNTEAFF.

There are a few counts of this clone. Written as DNA, the CDR3 is TGTGCCTCCCCCGGCCGGGGGGGTAGAACTGAAGCTTTCTTT. It translates to CASPGRGGRTEAFF. V gene TRBV30 combines with J gene TRBJ1-1; D might be TRBD1 (5 bases). CDR1 and CDR2 from the germline V gene are GTSNPN and SVGIG (reference sequence). The V end lost 7 bases, the J end lost 5 bases, and 20 bases lay between the germline ends. The CDR3 extends over 14 amino acids.